This record concerns one T cell receptor beta chain sequence. No antigen is known for it. V shed 2 bases and J shed 5 bases, with 3 bases lying between them. The CDR3 is 11 residues long. Germline CDR1 MDHEN, CDR2 SYDVKM. Produced via immunoSEQ multiplex PCR; TCRdb's table is partial and in-frame only. This sample has 130,000 or so clones; around 90% occur once, and the top ten carry approximately 0.98%. These data are taken from a study of T cell responses to AZD1222 COVID-19 vaccine. Findings of the study overall: Vaccine-associated CD4 TCRs spanned spike, dominant at 160-218 and 743-854. Rises in breadth and depth of Spike-specific TCRs came after two AZD1222 doses. Donor demographics were predominantly white British with a female majority; clonal diversity may be underestimated. Repertoire samples came only from after the peak T cell response.

Specimen: peripheral blood, collected 28 days after the second AZD1222 dose. V gene TRBV28 combines with J gene TRBJ1-1; D call uncertain. The sequence came from an adult who received the AZD1222 COVID-19 vaccine. In nucleotides, the CDR3 is TGTGCCAGCAGTTTAAGTACTGAAGCTTTCTTT. This gives the protein CASSLSTEAFF.